This note documents a single TCR beta chain sequence. This entry is derived from a study of blood T cell repertoires in COVID-19. Study at large: Samples representing acute and convalescent COVID-19 were sourced from the United States, Italy and Spain. From T cells, B-cell-depleted T cells, or PBMCs came the material, which was cDNA or gDNA.

Original analysis: The authors estimated nucleated cell counts from reference gene primer amplification. TCRdb keeps only in-frame clones here, not all; method: immunoSEQ multiplex PCR. Clone size and V and J calls were adopted from that table, with D and trimming inferred from the DNA. The sample shows more than 100,000 clones, approximately 81% of them seen only once. The CDR3 runs 16 residues. V gave up 8 bases and J gave up 0 bases, with 19 bases separating them. CDR1 is SNHLY, CDR2 FYNNEI, per germline. The sample consisted of peripheral blood. The rearrangement uses TRBV2 and TRBJ1-1; TRBD1 is a possible D gene (5 bases). The receptor's source is a woman aged 55-70 years with active or convalescent COVID-19. CDR3 nucleotide sequence: TGTGCCAGCTCCGTTAGGGGAGGACCCATGAACACTGAAGCTTTCTTT. It codes for CASSVRGGPMNTEAFF.